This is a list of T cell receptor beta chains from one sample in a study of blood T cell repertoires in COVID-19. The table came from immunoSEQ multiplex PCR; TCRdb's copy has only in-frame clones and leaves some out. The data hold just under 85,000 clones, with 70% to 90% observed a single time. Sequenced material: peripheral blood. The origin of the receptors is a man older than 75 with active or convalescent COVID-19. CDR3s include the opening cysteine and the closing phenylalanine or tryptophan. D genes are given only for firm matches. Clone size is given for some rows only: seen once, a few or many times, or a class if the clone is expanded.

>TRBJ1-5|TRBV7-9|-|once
TGTGCCAGCAGCCCAGGACAGTATAGCAATCAGCCCCAGCATTTT
CASSPGQYSNQPQHF
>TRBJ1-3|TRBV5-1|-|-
TGCGCCAGTTCTGGGCCGGGAAGGCTAGGAAACACCATATATTTT
CASSGPGRLGNTIYF
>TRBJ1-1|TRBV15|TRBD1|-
TGTGCCACCAGCAGAGTTTTTGCTGGGACAGCCGGGAACACTGAAGCTTTCTTT
CATSRVFAGTAGNTEAFF
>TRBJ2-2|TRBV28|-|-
TGTGCCAGCAGTTCATTCACCGGGGAGCTGTTTTTT
CASSSFTGELFF
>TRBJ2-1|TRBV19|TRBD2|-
TGTGCCAGTAGCCTCAGGACTAGCGGGCGCAGTGAGCAGTTCTTC
CASSLRTSGRSEQFF
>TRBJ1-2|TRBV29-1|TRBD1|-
TGCAGCGTCCTTATTTCGACAGGGGGTGGTGGCTACACCTTC
CSVLISTGGGGYTF
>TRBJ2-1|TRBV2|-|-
TGTGCCAGCAGGGGGGGAGGCTCCTACAATGAGCAGTTCTTC
CASRGGGSYNEQFF
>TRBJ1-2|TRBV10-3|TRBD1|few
TGTGCCATCAGTGACGGAGACAGGGGGCAAGGCTACACCTTC
CAISDGDRGQGYTF
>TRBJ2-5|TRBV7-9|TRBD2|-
TGTGCCAGCAGCTCGAGGACTAGCGTCAACCAAGAGACCCAGTACTTC
CASSSRTSVNQETQYF
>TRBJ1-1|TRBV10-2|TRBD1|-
TGCGCCAGCAGTGAGGGACAGGGTTCAGCTGAAGCTTTCTTT
CASSEGQGSAEAFF
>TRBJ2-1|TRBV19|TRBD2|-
TGTGCCAGTAGTATTGCGGGGGACTCCTACAATGAGCAGTTCTTC
CASSIAGDSYNEQFF
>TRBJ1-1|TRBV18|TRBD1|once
TGTGCCAGCTCACCGGACAGGGGGAACACTGAAGCTTTCTTT
CASSPDRGNTEAFF
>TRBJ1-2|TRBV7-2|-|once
TGTGCCAGCAGCCCACGAGGCGGGGAGGGGGGCTACACCTTC
CASSPRGGEGGYTF
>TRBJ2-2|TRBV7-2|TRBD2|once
TGTGCCAGCAGCTGGAGCGGGGGGGCACCCGGGGAGCTGTTTTTT
CASSWSGGAPGELFF
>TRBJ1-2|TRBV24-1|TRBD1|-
TGTGCCACCAGTGGGAAAGGGGGCACCTATGGCTACACCTTC
CATSGKGGTYGYTF
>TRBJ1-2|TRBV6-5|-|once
TGTGCCAGCAGTTACTCGACGGGTAGGGGCTACACCTTC
CASSYSTGRGYTF
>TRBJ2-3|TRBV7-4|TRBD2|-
TGTGCCAGCAGCTATACGCAGCGGGAGAGCACAGATACGCAGTATTTT
CASSYTQRESTDTQYF
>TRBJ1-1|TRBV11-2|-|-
TGTGCCAGCAGCTTAGGTGTGGGCGTTACTGAAGCTTTCTTT
CASSLGVGVTEAFF
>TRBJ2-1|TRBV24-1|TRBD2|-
TGTGCCACCAGTGATAGGAACCTCGGGACTACCGGCTATGAGCAGTTCTTC
CATSDRNLGTTGYEQFF
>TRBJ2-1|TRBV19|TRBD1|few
TGTGCCAGTAGTATAACCCGACAGGGTGGTTTTAATGAGCAGTTCTTC
CASSITRQGGFNEQFF
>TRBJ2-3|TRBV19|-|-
TGTGCCAGTAGTTCAGAACCCAGGGCCAGCACAGATACGCAGTATTTT
CASSSEPRASTDTQYF
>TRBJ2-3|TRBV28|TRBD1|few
TGTGCCAGCACCGCCGGGGACAGGGGCACAGATACGCAGTATTTT
CASTAGDRGTDTQYF
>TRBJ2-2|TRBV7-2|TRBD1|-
TGTGCCAGCAGCCTCGGGACAGGGATCGCCGGGGAGCTGTTTTTT
CASSLGTGIAGELFF
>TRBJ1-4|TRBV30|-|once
TGTGCCTGGGGACCGGGGGGTGAAAAACTGTTTTTT
CAWGPGGEKLFF
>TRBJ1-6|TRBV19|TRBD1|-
TGTGCCAGTAGCAACCAGGGGGGTAATTCACCCCTCCACTTT
CASSNQGGNSPLHF
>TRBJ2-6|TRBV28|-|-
TGTGCCAGCAGGCGGACTCAAGAAGCCAACGTCCTGACTTTC
CASRRTQEANVLTF
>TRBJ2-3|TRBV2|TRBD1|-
TGTGCCAGCAAACGGGACAGGGAGTCAGATACGCAGTATTTT
CASKRDRESDTQYF
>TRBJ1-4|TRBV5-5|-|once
TGTGCCAGCAGCTTTTCGGGTAGTCCGGCAACTAATGAAAAACTGTTTTTT
CASSFSGSPATNEKLFF
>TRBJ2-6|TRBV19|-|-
TGTGCCAGTAGCCCCCAGGGGGCCAACGTCCTGACTTTC
CASSPQGANVLTF
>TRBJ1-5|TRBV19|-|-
TGTGCCAGTAGTATAGAGGCCGGGGGGCCGGTCCAGCCCCAGCATTTT
CASSIEAGGPVQPQHF
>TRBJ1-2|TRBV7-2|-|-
TGTGCCAGCAGCCCTCAAGAACAGGTGGTTGGTGGCTACACCTTC
CASSPQEQVVGGYTF
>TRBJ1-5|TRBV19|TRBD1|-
TGTGCCAGTACTCGACAGGGGGCGAGCAATCAGCCCCAGCATTTT
CASTRQGASNQPQHF
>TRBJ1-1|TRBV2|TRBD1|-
TGTGCCAGCACTAGACAGGGTGCCGACACTGAAGCTTTCTTT
CASTRQGADTEAFF
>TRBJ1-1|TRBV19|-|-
TGTGCCAGTAGTCCCCTTTCGGGAGGGACTGAAGCTTTCTTT
CASSPLSGGTEAFF
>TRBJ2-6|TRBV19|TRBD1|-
TGTGCCAGTAGTCCCGGGACAGGAATCTCTGGGGCCAACGTCCTGACTTTC
CASSPGTGISGANVLTF
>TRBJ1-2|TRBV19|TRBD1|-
TGTGCCAGTAGTACCAATTTGGGACAGGCGAACTATGGCTACACCTTC
CASSTNLGQANYGYTF
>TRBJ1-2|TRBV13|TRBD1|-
TGTGCCAGCAGGGCAGCAGGGGGACCTACCCCTAGGGACTATGGCTACACCTTC
CASRAAGGPTPRDYGYTF
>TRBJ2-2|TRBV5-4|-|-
TGTGCCAGCAGCTTGAGCCCCAGCGCGAACACCGGGGAGCTGTTTTTT
CASSLSPSANTGELFF
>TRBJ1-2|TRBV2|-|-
TGTGCCAGCAGTGTGGGCGGAGGAGAAGGCTACACCTTC
CASSVGGGEGYTF
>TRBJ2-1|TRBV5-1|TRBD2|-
TGCGCCAGCAGCCACACGGGAGGGCCTTACAATGAGCAGTTCTTC
CASSHTGGPYNEQFF
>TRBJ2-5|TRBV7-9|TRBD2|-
TGTGCCAGCAGCCCGTGGGCTAGCGGGAGTCTCGAGACCCAGTACTTC
CASSPWASGSLETQYF